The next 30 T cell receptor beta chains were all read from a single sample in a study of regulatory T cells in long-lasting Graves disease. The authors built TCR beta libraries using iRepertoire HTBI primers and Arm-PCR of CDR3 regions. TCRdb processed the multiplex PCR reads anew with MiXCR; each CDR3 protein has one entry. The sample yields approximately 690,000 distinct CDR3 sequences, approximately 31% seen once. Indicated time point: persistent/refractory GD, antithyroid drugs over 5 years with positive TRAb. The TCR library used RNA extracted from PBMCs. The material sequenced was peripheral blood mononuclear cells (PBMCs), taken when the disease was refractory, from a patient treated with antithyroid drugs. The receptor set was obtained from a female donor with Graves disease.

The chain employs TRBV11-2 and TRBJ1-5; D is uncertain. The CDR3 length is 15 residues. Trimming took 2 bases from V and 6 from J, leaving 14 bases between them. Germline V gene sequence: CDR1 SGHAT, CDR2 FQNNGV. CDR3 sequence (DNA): TGTGCCAGCAGCTTAATTGGGTGGCCAGGTCAGCCCCAGCATTTT. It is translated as CASSLIGWPGQPQHF.

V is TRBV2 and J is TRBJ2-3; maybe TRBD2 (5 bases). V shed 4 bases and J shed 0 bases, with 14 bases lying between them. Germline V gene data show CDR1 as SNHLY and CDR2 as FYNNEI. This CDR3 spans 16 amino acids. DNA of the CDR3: TGTGCCAGCAGTGGGACTGGCTTTGTGAGCACAGATACGCAGTATTTT. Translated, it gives CASSGTGFVSTDTQYF.

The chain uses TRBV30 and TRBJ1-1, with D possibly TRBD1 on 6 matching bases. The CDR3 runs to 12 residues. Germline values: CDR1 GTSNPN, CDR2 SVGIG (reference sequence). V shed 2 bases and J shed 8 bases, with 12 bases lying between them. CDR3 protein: CAWSLGTNEAFF. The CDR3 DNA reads TGTGCCTGGAGTTTGGGGACAAACGAAGCTTTCTTT.

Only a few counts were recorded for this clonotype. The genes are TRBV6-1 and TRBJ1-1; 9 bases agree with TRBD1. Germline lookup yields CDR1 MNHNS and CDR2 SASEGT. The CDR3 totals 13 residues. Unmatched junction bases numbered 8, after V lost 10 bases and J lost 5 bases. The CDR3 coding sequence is TGTGCCACCACAGGGGGCATAATGACTGAAGCTTTCTTT. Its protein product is CATTGGIMTEAFF.

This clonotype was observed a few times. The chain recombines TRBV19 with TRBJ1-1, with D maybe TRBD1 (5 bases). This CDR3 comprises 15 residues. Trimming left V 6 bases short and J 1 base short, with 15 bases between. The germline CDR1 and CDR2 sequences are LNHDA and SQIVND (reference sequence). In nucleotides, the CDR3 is TGTGCCAGTAGCGGCAAGCGCCAGGGGAACACTGAAGCTTTCTTT. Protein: CASSGKRQGNTEAFF.

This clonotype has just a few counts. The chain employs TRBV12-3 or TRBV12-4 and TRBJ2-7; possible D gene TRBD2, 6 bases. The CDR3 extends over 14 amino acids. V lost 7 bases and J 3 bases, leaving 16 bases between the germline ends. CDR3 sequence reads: CASTWGEKSYEQYF. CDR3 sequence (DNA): TGTGCCAGCACCTGGGGGGAAAAGAGCTACGAGCAGTACTTC.

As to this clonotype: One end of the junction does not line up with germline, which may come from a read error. In DNA, the CDR3 is TGCGCCAGCAGCCAAGACAGGGCTCAGCCCCAGCATTTT. Protein sequence: CASSQDRAQPQHF. The chain carries TRBV5-6 and TRBJ1-5; 7 nucleotides agree with TRBD1. Germline CDR1 is SGHDT and CDR2 is YYEEEE. The CDR3 sequence is 13 residues long. Drawing the rest from reference TRBV5-6 and TRBJ1-5, the complete variable domain is DAGVTQSPTHLIKTRGQQVTLRCSPKSGHDTVSWYQQALGQGPQFIFQYYEEEERQRGNFPDRFSGHQFPNYSSELNVNALLLGDSALYLCASSQDRAQPQHFGDGTRLSIL.

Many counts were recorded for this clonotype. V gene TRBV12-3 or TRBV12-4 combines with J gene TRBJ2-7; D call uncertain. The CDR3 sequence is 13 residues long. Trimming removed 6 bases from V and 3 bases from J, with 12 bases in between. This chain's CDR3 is CASSRPRFYEQYF. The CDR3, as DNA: TGTGCCAGCAGCCGCCCTCGTTTCTACGAGCAGTACTTC.

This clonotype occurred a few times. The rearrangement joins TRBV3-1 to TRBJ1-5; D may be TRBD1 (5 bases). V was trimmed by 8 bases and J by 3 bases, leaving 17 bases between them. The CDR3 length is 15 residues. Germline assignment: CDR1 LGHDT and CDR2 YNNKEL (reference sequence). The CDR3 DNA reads TGTGCCAGCTCGGGCGAGGGACCACTCAATCAGCCCCAGCATTTT. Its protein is CASSGEGPLNQPQHF. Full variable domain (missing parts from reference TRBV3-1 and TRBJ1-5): DTAVSQTPKYLVTQMGNDKSIKCEQNLGHDTMYWYKQDSKKFLKIMFSYNNKELIINETVPNRFSPKSPDKAHLNLHINSLELGDSAVYFCASSGEGPLNQPQHFGDGTRLSIL.

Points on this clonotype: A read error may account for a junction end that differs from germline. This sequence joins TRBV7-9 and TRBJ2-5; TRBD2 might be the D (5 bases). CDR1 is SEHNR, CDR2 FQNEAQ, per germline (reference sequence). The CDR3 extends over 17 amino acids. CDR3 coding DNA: TGTGCCCGCAGCTTAGAGGACCGCGGAGGCCTCCAAGAGACCCAGTACTTC. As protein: CARSLEDRGGLQETQYF.

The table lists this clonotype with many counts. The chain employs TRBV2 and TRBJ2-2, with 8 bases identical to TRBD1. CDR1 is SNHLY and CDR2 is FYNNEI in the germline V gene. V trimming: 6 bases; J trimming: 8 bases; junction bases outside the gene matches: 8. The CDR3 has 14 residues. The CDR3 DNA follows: TGTGCCAGCAGAACAGACAGGGGCTGGGGGGAGCTGTTTTTT. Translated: CASRTDRGWGELFF.

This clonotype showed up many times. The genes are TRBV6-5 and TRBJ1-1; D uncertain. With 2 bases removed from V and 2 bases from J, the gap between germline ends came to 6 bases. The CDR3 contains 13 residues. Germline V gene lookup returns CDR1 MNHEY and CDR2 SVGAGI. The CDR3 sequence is CASSYARNTEAFF. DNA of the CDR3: TGTGCCAGCAGTTACGCGAGAAACACTGAAGCTTTCTTT.

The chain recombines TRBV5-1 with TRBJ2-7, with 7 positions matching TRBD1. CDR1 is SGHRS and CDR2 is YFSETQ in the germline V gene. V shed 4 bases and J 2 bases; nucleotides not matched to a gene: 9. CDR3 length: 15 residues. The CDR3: CASSARQGIAYEQYF. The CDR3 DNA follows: TGCGCCAGCAGCGCCCGACAGGGAATCGCCTACGAGCAGTACTTC.

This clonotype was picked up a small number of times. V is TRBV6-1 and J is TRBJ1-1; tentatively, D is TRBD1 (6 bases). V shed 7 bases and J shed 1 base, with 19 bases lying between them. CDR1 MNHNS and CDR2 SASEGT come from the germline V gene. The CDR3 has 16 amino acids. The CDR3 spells CASTNPLQGKNTEAFF. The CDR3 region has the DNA TGTGCCAGCACCAACCCCCTACAGGGTAAGAACACTGAAGCTTTCTTT.

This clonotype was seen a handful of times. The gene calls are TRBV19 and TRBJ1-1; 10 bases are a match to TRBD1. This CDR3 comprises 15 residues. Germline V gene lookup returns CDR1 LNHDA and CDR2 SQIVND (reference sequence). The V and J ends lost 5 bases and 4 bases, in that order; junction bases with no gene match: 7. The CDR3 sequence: CASSPRDRGFTEAFF. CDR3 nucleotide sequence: TGTGCCAGTAGTCCTAGGGACAGGGGCTTCACTGAAGCTTTCTTT.

The CDR3 is CASSQEDGSYEQYF. CDR3 DNA sequence: TGCGCCAGCAGCCAAGAGGACGGATCCTACGAGCAGTACTTC. J is TRBJ2-7 and V is TRBV4-1; the D is unclear. This CDR3 contains 14 residues. From germline, CDR1 is MGHRA and CDR2 YSYEKL. Between the trimmed V and J ends, which lost 0 bases and 1 base, there was a span of 7 bases.

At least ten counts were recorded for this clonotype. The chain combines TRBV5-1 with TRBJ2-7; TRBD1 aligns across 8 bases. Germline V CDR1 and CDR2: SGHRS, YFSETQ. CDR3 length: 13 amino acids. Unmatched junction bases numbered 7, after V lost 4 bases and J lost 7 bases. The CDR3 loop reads CASSTDRVSEQYF. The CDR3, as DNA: TGCGCCAGCAGCACGGACAGGGTTTCGGAGCAGTACTTC.

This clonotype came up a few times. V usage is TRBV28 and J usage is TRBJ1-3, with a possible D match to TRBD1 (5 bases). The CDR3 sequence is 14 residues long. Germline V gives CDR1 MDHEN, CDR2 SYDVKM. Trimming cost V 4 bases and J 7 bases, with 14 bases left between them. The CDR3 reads CASSYRGGRNTIYF. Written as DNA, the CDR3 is TGTGCCAGCAGTTACCGCGGGGGACGCAACACCATATATTTT. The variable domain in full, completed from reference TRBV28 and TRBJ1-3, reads DVKVTQSSRYLVKRTGEKVFLECVQDMDHENMFWYRQDPGLGLRLIYFSYDVKMKEKGDIPEGYSVSREKKERFSLILESASTNQTSMYLCASSYRGGRNTIYFGEGSWLTVV.

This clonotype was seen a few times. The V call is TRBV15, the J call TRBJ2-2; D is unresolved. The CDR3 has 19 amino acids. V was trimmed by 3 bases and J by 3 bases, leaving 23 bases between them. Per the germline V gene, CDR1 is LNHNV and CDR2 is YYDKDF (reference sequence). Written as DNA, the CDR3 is TGTGCCACCAGCAGTCCACCCCCCGGCTCAGGAAGGCACACCGGGGAGCTGTTTTTT. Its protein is CATSSPPPGSGRHTGELFF.

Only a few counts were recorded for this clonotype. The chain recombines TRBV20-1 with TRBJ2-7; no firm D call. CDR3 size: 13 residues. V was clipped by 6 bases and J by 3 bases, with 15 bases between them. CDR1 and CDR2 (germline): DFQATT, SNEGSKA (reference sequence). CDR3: CSAGPPPGYEQYF. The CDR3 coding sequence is TGCAGTGCAGGCCCCCCCCCCGGCTACGAGCAGTACTTC.

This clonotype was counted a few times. The DNA for the CDR3 is TGTGCCAGCAGTTTAAATCCCGGGGGCACTGAAGCTTTCTTT. Encoded protein: CASSLNPGGTEAFF. The chain joins TRBV12-3 or TRBV12-4 to TRBJ1-1, with D possibly matching TRBD1 (5 bases). Trimming shortened V by 2 bases and J by 4 bases, and 11 bases separated the two germline ends. This CDR3 has 14 residues.

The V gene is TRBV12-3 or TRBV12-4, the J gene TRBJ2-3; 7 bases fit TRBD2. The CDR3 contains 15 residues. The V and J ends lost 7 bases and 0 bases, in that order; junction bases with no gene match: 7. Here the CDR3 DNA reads TGTGCCAGCAAGTCACTAGCGACTAGCACAGATACGCAGTATTTT. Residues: CASKSLATSTDTQYF.

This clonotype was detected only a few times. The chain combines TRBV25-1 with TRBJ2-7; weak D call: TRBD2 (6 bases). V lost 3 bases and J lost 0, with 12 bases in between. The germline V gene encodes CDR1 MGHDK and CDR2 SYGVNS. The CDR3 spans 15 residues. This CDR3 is CASSDSSASSYEQYF. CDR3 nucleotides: TGTGCCAGCAGTGATTCTAGCGCTAGCTCCTACGAGCAGTACTTC.

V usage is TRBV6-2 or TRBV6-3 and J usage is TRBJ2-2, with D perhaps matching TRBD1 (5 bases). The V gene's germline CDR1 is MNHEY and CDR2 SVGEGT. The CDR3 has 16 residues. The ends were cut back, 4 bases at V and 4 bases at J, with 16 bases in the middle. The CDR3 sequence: CASSSLHRTGTGELFF. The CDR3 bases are TGTGCCAGCAGTTCGCTACACCGAACAGGCACCGGGGAGCTGTTTTTT.

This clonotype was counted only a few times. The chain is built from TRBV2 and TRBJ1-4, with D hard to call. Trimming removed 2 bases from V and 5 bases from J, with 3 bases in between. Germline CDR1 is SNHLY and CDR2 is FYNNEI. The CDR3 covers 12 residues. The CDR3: CASSELNEKLFF. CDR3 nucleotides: TGTGCCAGCAGTGAACTGAATGAAAAACTGTTTTTT.

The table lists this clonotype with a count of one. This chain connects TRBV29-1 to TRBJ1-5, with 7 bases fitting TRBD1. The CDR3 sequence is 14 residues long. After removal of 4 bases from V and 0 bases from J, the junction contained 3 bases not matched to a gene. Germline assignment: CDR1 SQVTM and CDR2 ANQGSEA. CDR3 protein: CSVVAGGSNQPQHF. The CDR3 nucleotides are TGCAGCGTTGTGGCAGGGGGTAGCAATCAGCCCCAGCATTTT. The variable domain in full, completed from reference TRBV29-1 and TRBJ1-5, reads SAVISQKPSRDICQRGTSLTIQCQVDSQVTMMFWYRQQPGQSLTLIATANQGSEATYESGFVIDKFPISRPNLTFSTLTVSNMSPEDSSIYLCSVVAGGSNQPQHFGDGTRLSIL.

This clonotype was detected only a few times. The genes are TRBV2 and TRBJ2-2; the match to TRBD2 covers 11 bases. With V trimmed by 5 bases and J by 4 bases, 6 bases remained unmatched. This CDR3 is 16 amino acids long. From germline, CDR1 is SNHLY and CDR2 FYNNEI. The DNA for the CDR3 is TGTGCCAGCAGTCTAACTAGCGGGAGAGGCACCGGGGAGCTGTTTTTT. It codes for CASSLTSGRGTGELFF.

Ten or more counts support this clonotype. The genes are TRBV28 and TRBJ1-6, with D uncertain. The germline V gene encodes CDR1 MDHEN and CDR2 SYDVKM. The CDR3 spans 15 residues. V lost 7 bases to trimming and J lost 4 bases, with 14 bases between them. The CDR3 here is CASILNGQYNSPLHF. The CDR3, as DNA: TGTGCCAGCATACTAAATGGGCAGTATAATTCACCCCTCCACTTT.

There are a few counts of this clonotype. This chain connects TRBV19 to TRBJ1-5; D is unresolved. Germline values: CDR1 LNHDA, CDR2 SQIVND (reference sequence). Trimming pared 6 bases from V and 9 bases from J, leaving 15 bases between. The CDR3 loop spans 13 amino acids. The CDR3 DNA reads TGTGCCAGTAGCCCTCAAAACGGCGGGCCCCAGCATTTT. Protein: CASSPQNGGPQHF.

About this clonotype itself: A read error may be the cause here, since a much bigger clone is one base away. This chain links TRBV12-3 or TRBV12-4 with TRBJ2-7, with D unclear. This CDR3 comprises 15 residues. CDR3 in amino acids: CASGLSRPRRSEQYF. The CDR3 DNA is TGTGCCAGCGGTTTATCTAGACCCCGCCGGTCCGAGCAGTACTTC.